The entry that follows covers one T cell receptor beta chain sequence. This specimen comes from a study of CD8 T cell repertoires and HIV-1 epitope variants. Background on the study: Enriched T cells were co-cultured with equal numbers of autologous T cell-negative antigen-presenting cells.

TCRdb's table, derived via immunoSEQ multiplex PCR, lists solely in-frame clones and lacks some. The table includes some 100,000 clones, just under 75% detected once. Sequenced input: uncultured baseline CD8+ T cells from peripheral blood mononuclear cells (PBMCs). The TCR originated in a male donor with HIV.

The CDR3 DNA follows: TGTGCCAGCCGGGGGGGAATTGAAGCTTTCTTT. This codes for CASRGGIEAFF. The chain has TRBV14 and TRBJ1-1, with a tentative D call TRBD1 (5 bases). Trimming left V 8 bases short and J 7 bases short, with 11 bases between. Germline CDR1 and CDR2: SGHDN and FVKESK. The CDR3 contains 11 residues. The full variable domain, rest sourced from reference TRBV14 and TRBJ1-1, is EAGVTQFPSHSVIEKGQTVTLRCDPISGHDNLYWYRRVMGKEIKFLLHFVKESKQDESGMPNNRFLAERTGGTYSTLKVQPAELEDSGVYFCASRGGIEAFFGQGTRLTVV.